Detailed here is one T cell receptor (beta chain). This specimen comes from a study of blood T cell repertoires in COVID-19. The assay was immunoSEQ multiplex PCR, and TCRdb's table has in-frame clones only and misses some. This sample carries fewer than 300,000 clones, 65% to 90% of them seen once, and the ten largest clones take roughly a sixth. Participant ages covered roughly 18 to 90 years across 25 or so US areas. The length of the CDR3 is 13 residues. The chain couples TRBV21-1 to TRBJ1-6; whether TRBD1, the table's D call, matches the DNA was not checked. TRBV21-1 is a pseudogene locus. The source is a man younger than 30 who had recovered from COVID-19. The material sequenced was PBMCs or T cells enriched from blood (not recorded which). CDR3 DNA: TGTGCCAGCAGGGCCGTTTCAGGGTGGCCCCTCCACTTT. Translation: CASRAVSGWPLHF.